This is a list of T cell receptor beta chains from one sample in a study of blood T cell repertoires in COVID-19. Some clones are missing from TCRdb's copy, which holds only in-frame ones; the method was immunoSEQ multiplex PCR. This sample has about 87,000 clones, with around 90% found just once. The sample taken for sequencing was peripheral blood. The source of these receptors is an elderly woman with acute or convalescent COVID-19. The CDR3 runs from the conserved cysteine through the conserved F or W. A D gene is named only where the DNA matches it firmly. Not every row has a clone size; where given, it reads once, few, many or a size class.

CASSLADGLAGSSTDTQYF | TGTGCCAGCAGCTTAGCCGACGGACTAGCGGGCTCTAGCACAGATACGCAGTATTTT | TRBJ2-3 | NA | TRBD2 | TRBV7-6
CASSQSGNGQPQHF | TGTGCCAGCAGCCAATCGGGTAACGGTCAGCCCCAGCATTTT | TRBJ1-5 | NA | NA | TRBV3-1/TRBV3-2
CASTSGGGLVYNEQFF | TGTGCCAGTACCTCGGGCGGGGGACTAGTCTACAATGAGCAGTTCTTC | TRBJ2-1 | NA | TRBD2 | TRBV19
CASRRNSGANVLTF | TGTGCCAGCAGGCGTAACTCTGGGGCCAACGTCCTGACTTTC | TRBJ2-6 | NA | NA | TRBV7-8
CASSIRGAYQPQHF | TGTGCCAGTAGTATCCGGGGGGCTTATCAGCCCCAGCATTTT | TRBJ1-5 | NA | NA | TRBV19
CASSLEPEMNTEAFF | TGCGCCAGCAGCCTGGAACCAGAAATGAACACTGAAGCTTTCTTT | TRBJ1-1 | NA | NA | TRBV5-1
CASSELAGGGGTQYF | TGTGCCAGCAGCGAGCTAGCGGGGGGAGGCGGGACCCAGTACTTC | TRBJ2-5 | once | TRBD2 | TRBV9
CASSPDEEYTGELFF | TGTGCCAGCAGCCCTGATGAAGAGTACACCGGGGAGCTGTTTTTT | TRBJ2-2 | NA | NA | TRBV4-2
CASSYQGSGTYEQYF | TGTGCCAGCAGTTATCAGGGTAGCGGGACCTACGAGCAGTACTTC | TRBJ2-7 | NA | TRBD2 | TRBV6-5
CASSSQGGQPQHF | TGTGCCAGCAGCTCCCAGGGAGGGCAGCCCCAGCATTTT | TRBJ1-5 | NA | NA | TRBV7-3
CAWRIAEVSGYTF | TGTGCCTGGAGGATTGCGGAGGTTTCTGGCTACACCTTC | TRBJ1-2 | few | NA | TRBV30
CATRLAGDKTDTQYF | TGTGCCACCAGATTAGCGGGAGACAAGACAGATACGCAGTATTTT | TRBJ2-3 | NA | TRBD2 | TRBV15
CASSDGGGQYF | TGTGCCAGCTCGGACGGCGGAGGGCAGTACTTC | TRBJ2-7 | NA | NA | TRBV18
CASTKGGTAEAFF | TGTGCCAGCACCAAGGGAGGGACGGCTGAAGCTTTCTTT | TRBJ1-1 | NA | NA | TRBV6-5
CASSSWEGRTEAFF | TGTGCCAGCAGTAGCTGGGAGGGGAGGACTGAAGCTTTCTTT | TRBJ1-1 | NA | NA | TRBV27
CASSPQGSRTDTQYF | TGTGCCAGCAGTCCTCAGGGATCCAGGACAGATACGCAGTATTTT | TRBJ2-3 | NA | NA | TRBV14
CAWSDRVDTEAFF | TGTGCCTGGAGTGACAGGGTGGACACTGAAGCTTTCTTT | TRBJ1-1 | NA | NA | TRBV30
CSVGRTGTSGYEQYF | TGCAGCGTTGGCCGGACCGGGACTAGCGGCTACGAGCAGTACTTC | TRBJ2-7 | NA | TRBD2 | TRBV29-1
CSVEGQGAAEQYF | TGCAGCGTTGAAGGGCAGGGGGCCGCCGAGCAGTACTTC | TRBJ2-7 | NA | TRBD1 | TRBV29-1
CASKWDRGSNQPQHF | TGTGCCAGTAAATGGGACAGGGGAAGCAATCAGCCCCAGCATTTT | TRBJ1-5 | NA | TRBD1 | TRBV19
CASSLGLAGGRDTQYF | TGTGCCAGCAGCCTGGGACTAGCGGGAGGGCGTGATACGCAGTATTTT | TRBJ2-3 | NA | TRBD2 | TRBV27
CASSFRTSGPSSYNEQFF | TGTGCCAGCAGTTTCCGGACTAGCGGGCCGAGCTCCTACAATGAGCAGTTCTTC | TRBJ2-1 | NA | TRBD2 | TRBV27
CASSLDTGGDTQYF | TGCGCCAGCAGCTTGGATACAGGGGGCGATACGCAGTATTTT | TRBJ2-3 | NA | TRBD1 | TRBV5-1
CASSVGVAGGLGETQYF | TGTGCCAGCAGTGTAGGAGTAGCGGGAGGGCTTGGGGAGACCCAGTACTTC | TRBJ2-5 | NA | TRBD2 | TRBV6-1
CASSRRRGKETQYF | TGTGCCAGCAGCCGGAGACGGGGGAAGGAGACCCAGTACTTC | TRBJ2-5 | NA | NA | TRBV11-2
CASSLDPSNTGELFF | TGTGCCAGCAGCTTGGATCCGTCGAACACCGGGGAGCTGTTTTTT | TRBJ2-2 | NA | NA | TRBV5-4
CASSLGASYEQYF | TGTGCCAGCAGTCTGGGGGCTTCCTACGAGCAGTACTTC | TRBJ2-7 | NA | NA | TRBV25-1
CASSARGDREDYTF | TGTGCCAGCAGCGCCCGGGGGGACCGGGAAGACTACACCTTC | TRBJ1-2 | NA | NA | TRBV21-1
CASSLVGAWTEAFF | TGTGCCAGCAGCCTGGTGGGGGCGTGGACTGAAGCTTTCTTT | TRBJ1-1 | once | NA | TRBV14
CASSLRGRGNYGYTF | TGTGCCAGTAGCCTTAGGGGGAGAGGAAACTATGGCTACACCTTC | TRBJ1-2 | NA | NA | TRBV19
CASSYGGLGTEAFF | TGTGCCAGCAGTTACGGGGGGTTGGGCACTGAAGCTTTCTTT | TRBJ1-1 | NA | NA | TRBV6-5
CASRQGLLTEAFF | TGTGCCAGCAGACAGGGTCTTCTCACTGAAGCTTTCTTT | TRBJ1-1 | NA | NA | TRBV6-1
CASRPSGGAFNEQFF | TGTGCCAGCAGGCCCAGCGGGGGGGCCTTCAATGAGCAGTTCTTC | TRBJ2-1 | few | TRBD2 | TRBV5-8
CASSIETEAGYTF | TGTGCCAGCAGCATCGAAACGGAGGCTGGCTACACCTTC | TRBJ1-2 | few | NA | TRBV21-1
CASSPLPRGRRSPLHF | TGTGCCAGCAGCCCCCTCCCCAGGGGGCGAAGGTCACCCCTCCACTTT | TRBJ1-6 | NA | TRBD1 | TRBV11-2
CASSRGQANTEAFF | TGTGCCAGCAGCCGAGGACAGGCGAACACTGAAGCTTTCTTT | TRBJ1-1 | few | TRBD1 | TRBV7-9
CSVVRTGSYNEQFF | TGCAGCGTTGTTCGGACTGGCTCCTACAATGAGCAGTTCTTC | TRBJ2-1 | NA | NA | TRBV29-1
CASSARQPNSPLHF | TGTGCCAGTAGTGCCAGGCAGCCCAATTCACCCCTCCACTTT | TRBJ1-6 | NA | NA | TRBV19
CASSWTSGGAMDEQFF | TGTGCCAGCAGTTGGACTAGCGGGGGGGCCATGGATGAGCAGTTCTTC | TRBJ2-1 | NA | TRBD2 | TRBV2
CASSVLGGSTEAFF | TGTGCCAGCAGCGTATTAGGCGGGAGCACTGAAGCTTTCTTT | TRBJ1-1 | NA | NA | TRBV9
CSASDRAPGELFF | TGCAGTGCTAGTGACAGGGCACCCGGGGAGCTGTTTTTT | TRBJ2-2 | NA | TRBD1 | TRBV20-1
CASRGQVNTEAFF | TGTGCCAGCAGGGGACAGGTGAACACTGAAGCTTTCTTT | TRBJ1-1 | NA | TRBD1 | TRBV27
CASSRGVNAEAFF | TGTGCCAGCAGTCGGGGGGTTAACGCTGAAGCTTTCTTT | TRBJ1-1 | NA | NA | TRBV5-5
CASSLSRGNTGELFF | TGTGCCAGCAGTTTATCACGAGGGAACACCGGGGAGCTGTTTTTT | TRBJ2-2 | NA | NA | TRBV27
CASRVEGAKQPQHF | TGTGCCAGCAGAGTCGAGGGGGCCAAACAGCCCCAGCATTTT | TRBJ1-5 | NA | TRBD1 | TRBV2
CASSIRAGDTEAFF | TGTGCCAGTAGTATCAGGGCTGGGGACACTGAAGCTTTCTTT | TRBJ1-1 | NA | NA | TRBV19
CASSRTSGTTYEQYF | TGTGCCAGCTCCCGGACTAGCGGAACTACCTACGAGCAGTACTTC | TRBJ2-7 | once | TRBD2 | TRBV18
CASSDRGVEQYF | TGTGCCAGCAGTGATCGGGGGGTGGAGCAGTACTTC | TRBJ2-7 | once | TRBD2 | TRBV2
CASRPTQGATGELFF | TGTGCCAGCAGGCCGACCCAAGGGGCGACCGGGGAGCTGTTTTTT | TRBJ2-2 | few | NA | TRBV6-5